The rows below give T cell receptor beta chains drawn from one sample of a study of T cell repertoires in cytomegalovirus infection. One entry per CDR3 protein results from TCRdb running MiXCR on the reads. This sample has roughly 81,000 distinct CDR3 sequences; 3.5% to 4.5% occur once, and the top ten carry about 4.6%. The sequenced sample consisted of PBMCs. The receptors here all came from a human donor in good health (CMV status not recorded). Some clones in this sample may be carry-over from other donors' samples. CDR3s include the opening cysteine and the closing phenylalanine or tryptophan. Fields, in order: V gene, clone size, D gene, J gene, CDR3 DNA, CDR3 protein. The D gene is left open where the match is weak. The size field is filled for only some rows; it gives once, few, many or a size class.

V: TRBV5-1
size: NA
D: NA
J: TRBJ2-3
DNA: TGCGCCAGCAGCTTAACTCCTTACACAGATACGCAGTATTTT
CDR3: CASSLTPYTDTQYF

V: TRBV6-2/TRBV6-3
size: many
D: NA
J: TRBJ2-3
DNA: TGTGCCAGCAGTACTAGAGCAGATACGCAGTATTTT
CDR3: CASSTRADTQYF

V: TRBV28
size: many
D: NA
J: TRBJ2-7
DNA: TGTGCCAGCAGTTTGGCGGCAGATGGGGCCTACGAGCAGTACTTC
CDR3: CASSLAADGAYEQYF

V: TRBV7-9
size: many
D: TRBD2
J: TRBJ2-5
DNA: TGTGCCAGCAGCTCCGGACTAGCGGGGGCGGAGACCCAGTACTTC
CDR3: CASSSGLAGAETQYF

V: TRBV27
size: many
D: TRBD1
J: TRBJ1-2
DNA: TGTGCCAGCAGTTCAGGGGGCGGTAGCTATGGCTACACCTTC
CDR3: CASSSGGGSYGYTF

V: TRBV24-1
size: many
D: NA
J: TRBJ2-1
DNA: TGTGCCACCAGGGGCGGGATGCACAATGAGCAGTTCTTC
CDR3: CATRGGMHNEQFF

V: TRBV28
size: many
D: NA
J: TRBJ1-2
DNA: TGTGCCAGCAGTTTACGCACCTACACTAACTATGGCTACACCTTC
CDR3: CASSLRTYTNYGYTF

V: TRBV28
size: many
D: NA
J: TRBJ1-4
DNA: TGTGCCAGCAGTTTATGGACAGGAGCTAATGAAAAACTGTTTTTT
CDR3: CASSLWTGANEKLFF

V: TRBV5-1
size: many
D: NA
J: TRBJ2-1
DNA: TGCGCCAGCAGTACCGACATCTCCTACAATGAGCAGTTCTTC
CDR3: CASSTDISYNEQFF

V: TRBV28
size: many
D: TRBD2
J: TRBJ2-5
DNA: TGTGCCAGCAGTTTGGAAAGACTAGCGGGGGCCCCCCAAGAGACCCAGTACTTC
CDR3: CASSLERLAGAPQETQYF

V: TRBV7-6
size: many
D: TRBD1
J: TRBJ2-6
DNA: TGTGCCAGCAGCCCCCGACAGGGTAGAGCTGGGGCCAACGTCCTGACTTTC
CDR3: CASSPRQGRAGANVLTF

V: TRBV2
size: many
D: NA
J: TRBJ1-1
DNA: TGTGCCAGCAGTGGGGACATCTATCCGAACACTGAAGCTTTCTTT
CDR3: CASSGDIYPNTEAFF

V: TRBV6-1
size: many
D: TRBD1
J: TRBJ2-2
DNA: TGTGCCAGCAGTCGACTTACAAGGGACAGCAACACCGGGGAGCTGTTTTTT
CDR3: CASSRLTRDSNTGELFF

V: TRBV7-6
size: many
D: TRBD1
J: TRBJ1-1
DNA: TGTGCCAGCAGCTTGACAGGGTGGAACACTGAAGCTTTCTTT
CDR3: CASSLTGWNTEAFF

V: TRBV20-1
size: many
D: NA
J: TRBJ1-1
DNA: TGCAGTGCTAGTCCGAGGACCACTGAAGCTTTCTTT
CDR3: CSASPRTTEAFF

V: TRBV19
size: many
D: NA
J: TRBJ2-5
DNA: TGTGCCAGTAGACCTACAGGATGGGAGACCCAGTACTTC
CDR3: CASRPTGWETQYF

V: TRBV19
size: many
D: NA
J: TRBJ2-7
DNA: TGTGCCAGTAGTAAGGAGACAGCCTACGAGCAGTACTTC
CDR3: CASSKETAYEQYF

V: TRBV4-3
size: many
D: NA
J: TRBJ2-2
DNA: TGCGCCAGCAGCCAAGAAATACAGGGAGTGGCCGGGGAGCTGTTTTTT
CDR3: CASSQEIQGVAGELFF

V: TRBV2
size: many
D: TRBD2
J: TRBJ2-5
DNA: TGTGCCAGCAGTGAAAGCGGGGTACAAGAGACCCAGTACTTC
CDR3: CASSESGVQETQYF

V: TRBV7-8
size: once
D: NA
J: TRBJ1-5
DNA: TGTGCCAGCAGCTTAGCCAGGGTAGGTAATCAGCGCCAGCATTTT
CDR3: CASSLARVGNQRQHF

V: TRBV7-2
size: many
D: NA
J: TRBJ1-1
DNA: TGTGCCAGCAGCCGGGGTTTTGAAGCTTTCTTT
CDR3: CASSRGFEAFF

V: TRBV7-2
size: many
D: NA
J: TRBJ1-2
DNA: TGTGCCAGCAGTAACGCACCCGGGGTCTATGGCTACACCTTC
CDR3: CASSNAPGVYGYTF

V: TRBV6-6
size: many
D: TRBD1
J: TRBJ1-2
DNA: TGTGCCAGCAGTTACTCAACAGGGGGCGGATATGGCTACACCTTC
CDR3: CASSYSTGGGYGYTF

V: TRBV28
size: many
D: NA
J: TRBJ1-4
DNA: TGTGCCAGCAGTTTGGGTGGAGGCAGGGATGAAAAACTGTTTTTT
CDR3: CASSLGGGRDEKLFF

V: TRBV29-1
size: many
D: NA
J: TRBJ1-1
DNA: TGCAGCGTGACGGACAGCAACGCAATGAACACTGAAGCTTTCTTT
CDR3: CSVTDSNAMNTEAFF

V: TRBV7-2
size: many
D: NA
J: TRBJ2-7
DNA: TGTGCCAGCAGCCTCGGGGGTCCCTCCTACGAGCAGTACTTC
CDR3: CASSLGGPSYEQYF

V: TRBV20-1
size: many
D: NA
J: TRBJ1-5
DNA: TGCAGTGCTATATACCTTAATAGCAATCAGCCCCAGCATTTT
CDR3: CSAIYLNSNQPQHF

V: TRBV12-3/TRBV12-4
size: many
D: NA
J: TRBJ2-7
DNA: TGTGCCAGCAGCCGGGACTTGTACTACGAGCAGTACTTC
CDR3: CASSRDLYYEQYF

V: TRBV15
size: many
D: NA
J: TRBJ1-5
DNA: TGTGCCACCAGCAGAGATCATTTCGGGTTTAGCAATCAGCCCCAGCATTTT
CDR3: CATSRDHFGFSNQPQHF